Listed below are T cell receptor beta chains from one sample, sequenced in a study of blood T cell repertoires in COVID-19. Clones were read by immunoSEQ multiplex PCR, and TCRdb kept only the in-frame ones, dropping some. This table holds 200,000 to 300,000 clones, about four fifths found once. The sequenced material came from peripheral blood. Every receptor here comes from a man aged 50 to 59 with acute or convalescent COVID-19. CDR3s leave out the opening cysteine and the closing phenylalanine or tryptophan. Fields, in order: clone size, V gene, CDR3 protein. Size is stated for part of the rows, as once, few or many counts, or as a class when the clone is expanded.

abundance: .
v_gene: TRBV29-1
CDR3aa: SVEDRTGFVYGYT

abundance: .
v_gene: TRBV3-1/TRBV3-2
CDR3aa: ASSRGQGAAF

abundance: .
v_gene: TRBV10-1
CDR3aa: ASSESRRLEFKETQY

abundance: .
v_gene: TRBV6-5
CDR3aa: ASGPFRAGGSEQF

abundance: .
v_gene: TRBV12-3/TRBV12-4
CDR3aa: ASSNRAVAF

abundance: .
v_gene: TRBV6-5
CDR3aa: ASASGTAYEKLF

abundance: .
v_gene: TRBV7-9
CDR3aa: ASSSQSGSARGYSAEAF

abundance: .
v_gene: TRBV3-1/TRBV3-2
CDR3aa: ASSLGLAGVRGNEQF

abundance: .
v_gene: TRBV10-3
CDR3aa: AISVGGEKLF

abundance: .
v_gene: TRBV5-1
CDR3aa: ASSPGVGGPYYGYT

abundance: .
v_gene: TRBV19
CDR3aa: ASSMVLRGSSYNEQF

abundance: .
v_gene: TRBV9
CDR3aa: ASSVGQVSGNTIY

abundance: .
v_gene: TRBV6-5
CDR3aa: ASSLFDSAGYEQY

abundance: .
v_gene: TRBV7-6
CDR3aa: ASRAGLAGYNEQF

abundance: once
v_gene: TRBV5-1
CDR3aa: ASSLTVLTNTEAF

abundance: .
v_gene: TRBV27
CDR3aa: ASSSRSRTYLPGELF

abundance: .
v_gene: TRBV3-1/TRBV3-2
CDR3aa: ASSHTGTSNEQF

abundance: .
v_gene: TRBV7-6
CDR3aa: ASSFTGTSSGNTIY

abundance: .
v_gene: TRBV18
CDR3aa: ASSTLAANTGELF

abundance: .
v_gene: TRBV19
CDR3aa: ASSMDRKSYGYT

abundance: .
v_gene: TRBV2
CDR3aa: ASTRGRGGYGYT

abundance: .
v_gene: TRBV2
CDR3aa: ASTPRTGHYSSSGANVLT

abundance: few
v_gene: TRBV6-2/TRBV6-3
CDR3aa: ASSSDRVGTGELF

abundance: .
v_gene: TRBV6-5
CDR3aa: ASSPGQATRRAF

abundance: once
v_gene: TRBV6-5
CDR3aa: ASSLGTSGGNEQF

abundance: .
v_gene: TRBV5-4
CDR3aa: ASSLGLSGEYNEQF

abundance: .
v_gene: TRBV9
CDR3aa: ASSVGSSGREQY

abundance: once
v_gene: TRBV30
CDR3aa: AWSVDRGGYT

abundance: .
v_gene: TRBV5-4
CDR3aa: ASSLGHPEGYT

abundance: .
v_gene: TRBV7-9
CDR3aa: ASSYSSGGAETQY

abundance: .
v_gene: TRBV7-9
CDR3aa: ASSLAGGGETQY

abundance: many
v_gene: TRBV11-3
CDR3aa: ASSFDSASGNTIY